The text below deals with one TCR beta chain. Participant reports of clinical history set cohort assignment. TCRdb's table, derived via immunoSEQ multiplex PCR, lists solely in-frame clones and lacks some. The table includes a few hundred thousand clones, more than 75% detected once. Per germline, CDR1 MGHRA and CDR2 YSYEKL. Unmatched junction bases numbered 3, after V lost 0 bases and J lost 5 bases. The CDR3 is 14 amino acids. The data were obtained in a study of blood T cell repertoires in COVID-19. Study summary: From the United States, Italy and Spain came samples of acute and convalescent COVID-19.

The J gene is TRBJ1-2, the V gene TRBV4-1; 7 bases are a match to TRBD1. What was sequenced was PBMCs or T cells enriched from blood (not recorded which). The TCR sequence derives from a woman between 50 and 59 years old who had recovered from COVID-19. CDR3 DNA: TGCGCCAGCAGCCAAGAGGGACAGCTTTATGGCTACACCTTC. It yields the protein CASSQEGQLYGYTF.